These 15 T cell receptor beta chains came from one sample sequenced in a study of response to subunit inactivated influenza vaccine. TCRdb fed the RT-PCR reads into MiXCR, producing one record per CDR3 protein. The sample holds around 480,000 distinct CDR3 sequences, approximately 16% seen once. This specimen was CD4+ T cells sorted from PBMCs, taken less than 30 months after vaccination. These receptors were taken from a man between 45 and 75 years old who received an inactivated influenza vaccine.

The chain couples TRBV7-9 to TRBJ2-7; D not resolved. The CDR3 contains 13 residues. V was clipped by 2 bases and J by 2 bases, with 7 bases between them. Germline V gene lookup returns CDR1 SEHNR and CDR2 FQNEAQ (reference sequence). The CDR3 nucleotides read TGTGCCAGCAGCTTAACGGCAGCCTACGAGCAGTACTTC. It is translated as CASSLTAAYEQYF.

The gene calls are TRBV4-3 and TRBJ2-1; the D gene could be TRBD1 or TRBD2 (5 bases each). V was cut by 4 bases and J by 6 bases, with 16 bases left in between. The CDR3 totals 15 residues. The germline gives CDR1 LGHNA, CDR2 YSLEER. This CDR3 is CASSPGPKLANEQFF. DNA for the CDR3: TGCGCCAGCAGCCCGGGACCCAAGCTGGCCAATGAGCAGTTCTTC.

This clonotype was counted between two and nine times. This chain connects TRBV4-1 to TRBJ1-5; no definite D call. This CDR3 region has 15 residues. CDR1 and CDR2 from the germline V gene are MGHRA and YSYEKL. Trimming took 0 bases from V and 5 from J, leaving 11 bases between them. The CDR3 coding sequence is TGCGCCAGCAGCCAAGATCAGACTGACTATCAGCCCCAGCATTTT. Translating gives CASSQDQTDYQPQHF.

This clonotype appeared a few times. The V call is TRBV2, the J call TRBJ2-2; perhaps TRBD1 as D (6 bases). Germline V gene data show CDR1 as SNHLY and CDR2 as FYNNEI. CDR3 length: 16 residues. Trimming shortened V by 9 bases and J by 4 bases, and 21 bases separated the two germline ends. CDR3 amino acids: CARRTETGPTTGELFF. The CDR3 nucleotides are TGTGCCAGAAGGACGGAGACAGGACCGACCACCGGGGAGCTGTTTTTT. The full variable domain, its missing parts supplied by reference TRBV2 and TRBJ2-2, is EPEVTQTPSHQVTQMGQEVILRCVPISNHLYFYWYRQILGQKVEFLVSFYNNEISEKSEIFDDQFSVERPDGSNFTLKIRSTKLEDSAMYFCARRTETGPTTGELFFGEGSRLTVL.

This clonotype was found a few times. The V call is TRBV6-5, the J call TRBJ2-6, with D possibly matching TRBD2 (5 bases). The V gene's germline CDR1 is MNHEY and CDR2 SVGAGI. The CDR3 has 16 amino acids. Trimming shortened V by 1 base and J by 4 bases, and 11 bases separated the two germline ends. CDR3: CASSYFEGAGANVLTF. Here the CDR3 DNA reads TGTGCCAGCAGTTACTTCGAGGGCGCAGGGGCCAACGTCCTGACTTTC.

This chain links TRBV5-1 with TRBJ2-5, with D possibly TRBD2 on 6 matching bases. The CDR3 is 15 amino acids. Trimming took off 3 bases at V and 3 bases at J, with 15 bases between the two ends. Germline-derived CDR1 and CDR2 are SGHRS and YFSETQ. CDR3 nucleotide sequence: TGCGCCAGCAGCTGGAGGGTAGGGTTCGAAGAGACCCAGTACTTC. This gives the protein CASSWRVGFEETQYF.

This clonotype has just a few counts. V is TRBV5-4 and J is TRBJ2-1; 7 bases are a match to TRBD2. Germline assignment: CDR1 SGHNT and CDR2 YYREEE (reference sequence). CDR3 size: 15 residues. With V trimmed by 4 bases and J by 7 bases, 11 bases remained unmatched. This chain's CDR3 is CASSTGPQGGNEQFF. In DNA, the CDR3 is TGTGCCAGCAGCACCGGACCCCAGGGAGGGAATGAGCAGTTCTTC.

DNA of the CDR3: TGCGCCAGCAGCTTGGAGCAGCAAGAGACCCAGTACTTC. Protein sequence: CASSLEQQETQYF. The chain is built from TRBV5-1 and TRBJ2-5; D not certain. The V gene's germline CDR1 is SGHRS and CDR2 YFSETQ. The CDR3 has 13 residues. V gave up 0 bases and J gave up 2 bases, with 5 bases separating them.

The chain links TRBV24-1 to TRBJ2-2, with D possibly being TRBD2 (6 bases). Germline CDR1 KGHDR, CDR2 SFDVKD. V shed 9 bases and J shed 6 bases, with 19 bases lying between them. The CDR3 is 15 amino acids. CDR3 coding DNA: TGTGCCACCGGAGGGGACGCCAAAGGGCCCGGGGAGCTGTTTTTT. Its translation is CATGGDAKGPGELFF.

This chain links TRBV29-1 with TRBJ2-7; 9 positions agree with TRBD1. CDR1 is SQVTM and CDR2 is ANQGSEA in the germline V gene. The CDR3 spans 15 residues. Trimming took 2 bases from V and 1 from J; bases not matched to a gene: 6. CDR3 DNA: TGCAGCGTTGAATTTAGGGGACAGGGATCCTACGAGCAGTACTTC. Its translation: CSVEFRGQGSYEQYF.

This clonotype was counted a few times. The V gene is TRBV10-3, the J gene TRBJ2-7, with 9 nucleotides matching TRBD1. V was clipped by 4 bases and J by 1 base; unmatched bases: 8. Germline-derived CDR1 and CDR2 are ENHRY and SYGVKD. The CDR3 is 16 residues long. Here the CDR3 reads CAISATGQGESYEQYF. The DNA for the CDR3 is TGTGCCATCAGTGCAACGGGACAGGGCGAGTCCTACGAGCAGTACTTC.

The chain joins TRBV12-3 or TRBV12-4 to TRBJ1-5; D unresolved. Trimming took off 3 bases at V and 6 bases at J, with 6 bases between the two ends. There are 12 residues in the CDR3. This CDR3 is CASSLKGQPQHF. DNA for the CDR3: TGTGCCAGCAGTTTGAAAGGTCAGCCCCAGCATTTT.

In this sample, this clonotype turned up many times. V gene TRBV4-2 combines with J gene TRBJ2-1, with a possible D match to TRBD1 (6 bases). Germline V gene lookup returns CDR1 LGHNA and CDR2 YNFKEQ. This CDR3 contains 16 residues. Between the trimmed V and J ends, which lost 4 bases and 7 bases, there was a span of 20 bases. CDR3 DNA: TGTGCCAGCAGCCCACAGCAGACCCAAACAGGGAATGAGCAGTTCTTC. This translates into CASSPQQTQTGNEQFF.

This clonotype was counted between two and nine times. The chain has TRBV10-3 and TRBJ2-1; 7 bases are shared with TRBD2. With V trimmed by 2 bases and J by 5 bases, 6 bases remained unmatched. CDR3 length: 15 residues. CDR1 is ENHRY, CDR2 SYGVKD, per germline. CDR3 region: CAISEQRGPNNEQFF. CDR3 bases: TGTGCCATCAGTGAGCAGCGGGGACCGAACAATGAGCAGTTCTTC.

The chain links TRBV12-3 or TRBV12-4 to TRBJ2-3; D might be TRBD1 (5 bases). Trimming shortened V by 4 bases and J by 6 bases, and 11 bases separated the two germline ends. This CDR3 has 13 amino acids. The CDR3 region is CASSYQGADTQYF. As DNA, the CDR3 is TGTGCCAGCAGTTATCAGGGTGCGGATACGCAGTATTTT.